Listed below are T cell receptor beta chains from one sample, sequenced in a study of blood T cells in healthy people across ages. Using its own MiXCR run on the 5' RACE reads, TCRdb lists one record per CDR3 protein. This table holds roughly 930,000 distinct CDR3 sequences, roughly 43% found once. Material for sequencing was blood. These receptors came from a man in his thirties or forties in good health. The CDR3 runs from the conserved cysteine through the conserved F or W. The D gene is left open where the match is weak. Size tells how often a clone was seen (once, few, many) or the class of an expanded clone, and some rows leave it out.

cdr3_nt: TGTGCCAGCAGTCCACGGGACAGACCGGAGGAGGAGCAGTACTTC
cdr3_aa: CASSPRDRPEEEQYF
j_call: TRBJ2-5
d_call: TRBD1
clone_size: .
v_call: TRBV27

cdr3_nt: TGTGCCAGCAGCTCGGCAGGGGGCGTGACAGATACGCAGTATTTT
cdr3_aa: CASSSAGGVTDTQYF
j_call: TRBJ2-3
d_call: TRBD1
clone_size: .
v_call: TRBV7-2

cdr3_nt: TGCAGCGTGGGGTGTTATAATTCACCCCTCCACTTT
cdr3_aa: CSVGCYNSPLHF
j_call: TRBJ1-6
d_call: .
clone_size: .
v_call: TRBV29-1

cdr3_nt: TGCGCCAGCAGCCAAGTGCTACAGAAGCCCTGCGAGCAGTACTTC
cdr3_aa: CASSQVLQKPCEQYF
j_call: TRBJ2-7
d_call: .
clone_size: few
v_call: TRBV4-3

cdr3_nt: TGCAGCGCTGAAGATCCCGGTGGGACCTACGAGCAGTACTTC
cdr3_aa: CSAEDPGGTYEQYF
j_call: TRBJ2-7
d_call: .
clone_size: .
v_call: TRBV29-1

cdr3_nt: TGTGCCAGCAGTTGGGGAGCGGGGGCCCTCTACGAGCAGTACTTC
cdr3_aa: CASSWGAGALYEQYF
j_call: TRBJ2-7
d_call: TRBD2
clone_size: .
v_call: TRBV27

cdr3_nt: TGCAGTGCTAACGAGGGACTTCGACGCACAGATACGCAGTATTTT
cdr3_aa: CSANEGLRRTDTQYF
j_call: TRBJ2-3
d_call: .
clone_size: .
v_call: TRBV20-1

cdr3_nt: TGCAGCGTTCCGGGGATGGGCGAGCAGTACTTC
cdr3_aa: CSVPGMGEQYF
j_call: TRBJ2-7
d_call: .
clone_size: .
v_call: TRBV29-1

cdr3_nt: TGTGCCAGCAGGGGGGGATCAGATACGCAGTATTTT
cdr3_aa: CASRGGSDTQYF
j_call: TRBJ2-3
d_call: .
clone_size: .
v_call: TRBV12-3/TRBV12-4

cdr3_nt: TGCGCCAGCAGCTTGGGAGGTAGCGAAAATGAGCAGTTCTTC
cdr3_aa: CASSLGGSENEQFF
j_call: TRBJ2-1
d_call: .
clone_size: .
v_call: TRBV5-1

cdr3_nt: TGTGCCAGCACCGGTTTAAGCACAGATACGCAGTATTTT
cdr3_aa: CASTGLSTDTQYF
j_call: TRBJ2-3
d_call: .
clone_size: .
v_call: TRBV27

cdr3_nt: TGCAGTGCCGGCGTGGGCACTGGGGCCAACGTCCTGACTTTC
cdr3_aa: CSAGVGTGANVLTF
j_call: TRBJ2-6
d_call: .
clone_size: .
v_call: TRBV20-1

cdr3_nt: TGTGCCAGCAGTGCAACCGGGACGGAGTTCTACGAGCAGTACTTC
cdr3_aa: CASSATGTEFYEQYF
j_call: TRBJ2-7
d_call: .
clone_size: .
v_call: TRBV6-1

cdr3_nt: TGTGCCAGCAGCCAGGCTAGCGGGGGTCTCCACGAGCAGTACTTC
cdr3_aa: CASSQASGGLHEQYF
j_call: TRBJ2-7
d_call: TRBD2
clone_size: .
v_call: TRBV3-1

cdr3_nt: TGTGCCAGCAGTTTTGGGACAGGTGGTCTTACGGAGCAGTACTTC
cdr3_aa: CASSFGTGGLTEQYF
j_call: TRBJ2-4
d_call: TRBD1
clone_size: few
v_call: TRBV28

cdr3_nt: TGCAGTGCTAGAGAGGGGGGTTTAGCCGCAGATACGCAGTATTTT
cdr3_aa: CSAREGGLAADTQYF
j_call: TRBJ2-3
d_call: .
clone_size: few
v_call: TRBV20-1

cdr3_nt: TGTGCCAGCAGTATGGACGGATACAATGAGCAGTTCTTC
cdr3_aa: CASSMDGYNEQFF
j_call: TRBJ2-1
d_call: .
clone_size: few
v_call: TRBV6-2/TRBV6-3

cdr3_nt: TGTGCCAGCAGTCCTGCCGCTAGCGGGGGCCTCGCCTACAATGAGCAGTTCTTC
cdr3_aa: CASSPAASGGLAYNEQFF
j_call: TRBJ2-1
d_call: TRBD2
clone_size: .
v_call: TRBV12-3/TRBV12-4

cdr3_nt: TGCAGCGACAGGGCAGATACGCAGTATTTT
cdr3_aa: CSDRADTQYF
j_call: TRBJ2-3
d_call: TRBD1
clone_size: few
v_call: TRBV20-1

cdr3_nt: TGTGCCAGCAGTTACTCGACTGGAAGGGACATTCAGTACTTC
cdr3_aa: CASSYSTGRDIQYF
j_call: TRBJ2-4
d_call: .
clone_size: many
v_call: TRBV6-2/TRBV6-3